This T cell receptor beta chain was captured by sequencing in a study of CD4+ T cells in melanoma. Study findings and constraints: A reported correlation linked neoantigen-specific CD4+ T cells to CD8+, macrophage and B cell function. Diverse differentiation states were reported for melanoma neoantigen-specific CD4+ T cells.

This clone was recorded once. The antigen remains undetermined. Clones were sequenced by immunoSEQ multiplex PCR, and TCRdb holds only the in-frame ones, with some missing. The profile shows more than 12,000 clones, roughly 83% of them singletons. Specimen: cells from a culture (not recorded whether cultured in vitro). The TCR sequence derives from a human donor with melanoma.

The CDR3 reads CASSWGGQGDNEQFF. The CDR3 DNA reads TGCGCCAGCAGTTGGGGGGGGCAAGGCGACAATGAGCAGTTCTTC. V is TRBV10-1 and J is TRBJ2-1, with D maybe TRBD2 (7 bases). Trimming pared 5 bases from V and 5 bases from J, leaving 16 bases between. The CDR3 covers 15 residues. Germline V gene sequence: CDR1 WNHNN, CDR2 SYGVQD (reference sequence).